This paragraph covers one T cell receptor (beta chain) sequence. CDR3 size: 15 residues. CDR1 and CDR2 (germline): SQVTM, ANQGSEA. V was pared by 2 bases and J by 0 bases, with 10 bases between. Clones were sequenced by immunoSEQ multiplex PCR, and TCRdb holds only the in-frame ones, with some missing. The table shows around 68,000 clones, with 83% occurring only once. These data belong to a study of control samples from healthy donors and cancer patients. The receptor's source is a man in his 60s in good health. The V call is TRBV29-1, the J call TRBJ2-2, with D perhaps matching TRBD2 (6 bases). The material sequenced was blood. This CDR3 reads CSVERGLSNTGELFF. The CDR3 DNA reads TGCAGCGTTGAACGAGGACTATCGAACACCGGGGAGCTGTTTTTT.